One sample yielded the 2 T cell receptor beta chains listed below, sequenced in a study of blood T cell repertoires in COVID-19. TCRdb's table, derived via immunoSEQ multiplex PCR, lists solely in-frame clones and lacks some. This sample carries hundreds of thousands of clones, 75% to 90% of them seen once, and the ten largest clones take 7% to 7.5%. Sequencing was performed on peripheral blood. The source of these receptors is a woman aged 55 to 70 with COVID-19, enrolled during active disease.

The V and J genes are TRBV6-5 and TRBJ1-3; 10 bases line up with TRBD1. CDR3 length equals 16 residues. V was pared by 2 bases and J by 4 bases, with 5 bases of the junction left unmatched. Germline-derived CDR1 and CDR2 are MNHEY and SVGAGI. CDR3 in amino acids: CASSYDRGPGGNTIYF. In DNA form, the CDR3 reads TGTGCCAGCAGTTACGACAGGGGGCCAGGGGGAAACACCATATATTTT.

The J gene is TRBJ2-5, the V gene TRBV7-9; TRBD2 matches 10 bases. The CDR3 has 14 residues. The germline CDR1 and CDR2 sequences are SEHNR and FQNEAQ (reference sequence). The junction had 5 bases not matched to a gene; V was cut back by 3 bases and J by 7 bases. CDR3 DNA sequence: TGTGCCAGCAGCTTCTCTAGCGGGGGCCCGACCCAGTACTTC. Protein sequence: CASSFSSGGPTQYF.